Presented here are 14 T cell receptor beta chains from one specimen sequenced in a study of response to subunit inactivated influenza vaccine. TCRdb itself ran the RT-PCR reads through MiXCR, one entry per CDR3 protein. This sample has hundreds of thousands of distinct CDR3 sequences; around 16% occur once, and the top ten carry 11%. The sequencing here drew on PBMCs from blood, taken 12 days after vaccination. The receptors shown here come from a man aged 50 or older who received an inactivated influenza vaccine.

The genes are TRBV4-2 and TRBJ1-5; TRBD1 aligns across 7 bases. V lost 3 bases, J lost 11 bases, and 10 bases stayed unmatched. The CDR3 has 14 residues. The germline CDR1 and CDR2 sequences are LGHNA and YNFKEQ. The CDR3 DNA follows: TGTGCCAGCAGCCAGGAAAACAGGGGAACGGCCCAGCATTTT. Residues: CASSQENRGTAQHF.

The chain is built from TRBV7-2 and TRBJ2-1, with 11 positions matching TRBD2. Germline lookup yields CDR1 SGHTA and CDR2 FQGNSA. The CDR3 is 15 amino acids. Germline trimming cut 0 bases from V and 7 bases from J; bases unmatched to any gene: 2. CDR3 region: CASSLASGGGNEQFF. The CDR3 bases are TGTGCCAGCAGCTTAGCTAGCGGGGGGGGTAATGAGCAGTTCTTC.

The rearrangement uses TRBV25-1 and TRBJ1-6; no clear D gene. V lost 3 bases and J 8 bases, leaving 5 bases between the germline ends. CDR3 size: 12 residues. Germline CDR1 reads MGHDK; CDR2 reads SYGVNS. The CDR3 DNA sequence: TGTGCCAGCAGTGACGGTTATTCACCCCTCCACTTT. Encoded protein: CASSDGYSPLHF.

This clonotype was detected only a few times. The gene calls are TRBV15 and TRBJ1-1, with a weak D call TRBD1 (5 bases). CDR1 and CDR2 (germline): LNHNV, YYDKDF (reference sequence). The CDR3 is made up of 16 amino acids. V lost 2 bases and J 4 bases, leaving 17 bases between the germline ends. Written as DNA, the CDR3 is TGTGCCACCAGCAGATACATCCAGGGCGGGTCCACTGAAGCTTTCTTT. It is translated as CATSRYIQGGSTEAFF.

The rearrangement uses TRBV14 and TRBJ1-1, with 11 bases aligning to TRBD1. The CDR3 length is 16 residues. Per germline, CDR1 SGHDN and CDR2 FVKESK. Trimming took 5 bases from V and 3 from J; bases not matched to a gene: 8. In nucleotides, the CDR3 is TGTGCCAGCAGCTCGGACAGGGGGCGAGGGGACACTGAAGCTTTCTTT. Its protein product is CASSSDRGRGDTEAFF.

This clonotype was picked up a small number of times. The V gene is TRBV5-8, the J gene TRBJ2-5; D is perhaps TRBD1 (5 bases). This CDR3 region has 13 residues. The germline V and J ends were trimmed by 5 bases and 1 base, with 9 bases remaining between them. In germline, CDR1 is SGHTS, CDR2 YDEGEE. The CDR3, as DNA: TGTGCCAGCAGGGGGCGAGGCCAAGAGACCCAGTACTTC. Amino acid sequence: CASRGRGQETQYF.

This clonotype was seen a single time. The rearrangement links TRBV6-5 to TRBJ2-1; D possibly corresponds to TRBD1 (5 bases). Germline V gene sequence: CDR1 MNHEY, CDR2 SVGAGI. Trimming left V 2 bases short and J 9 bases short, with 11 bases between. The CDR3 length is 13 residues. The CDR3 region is CASSYIKGSEQFF. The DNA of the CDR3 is TGTGCCAGCAGTTACATCAAGGGGTCTGAGCAGTTCTTC.

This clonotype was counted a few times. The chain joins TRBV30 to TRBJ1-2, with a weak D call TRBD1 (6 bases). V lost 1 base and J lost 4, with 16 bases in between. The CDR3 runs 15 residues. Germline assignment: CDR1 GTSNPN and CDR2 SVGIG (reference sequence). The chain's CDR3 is CAWSGTGPEGYGYTF. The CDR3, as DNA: TGTGCCTGGAGTGGAACAGGGCCCGAGGGCTATGGCTACACCTTC.

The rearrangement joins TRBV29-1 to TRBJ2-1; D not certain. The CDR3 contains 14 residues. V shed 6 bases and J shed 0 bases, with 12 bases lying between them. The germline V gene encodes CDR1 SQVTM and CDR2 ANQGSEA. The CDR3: CSVLPDISYNEQFF. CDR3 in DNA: TGCAGCGTCCTCCCGGATATCTCCTACAATGAGCAGTTCTTC.

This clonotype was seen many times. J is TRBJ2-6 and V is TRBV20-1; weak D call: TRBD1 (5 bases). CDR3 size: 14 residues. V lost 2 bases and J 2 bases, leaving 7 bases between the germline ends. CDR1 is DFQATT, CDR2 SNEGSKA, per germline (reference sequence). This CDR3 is CSARPRAGANVLTF. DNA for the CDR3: TGCAGTGCTAGACCCAGGGCTGGGGCCAACGTCCTGACTTTC.

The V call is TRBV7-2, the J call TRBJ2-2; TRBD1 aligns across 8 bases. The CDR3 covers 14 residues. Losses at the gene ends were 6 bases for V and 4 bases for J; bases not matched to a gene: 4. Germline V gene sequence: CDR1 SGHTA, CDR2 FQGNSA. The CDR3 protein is CASSGQGSTGELFF. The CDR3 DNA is TGTGCCAGCAGTGGACAGGGTTCCACCGGGGAGCTGTTTTTT. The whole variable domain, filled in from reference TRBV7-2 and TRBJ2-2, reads GAGVSQSPSNKVTEKGKDVELRCDPISGHTALYWYRQSLGQGLEFLIYFQGNSAPDKSGLPSDRFSAERTGGSVSTLTIQRTQQEDSAVYLCASSGQGSTGELFFGEGSRLTVL.

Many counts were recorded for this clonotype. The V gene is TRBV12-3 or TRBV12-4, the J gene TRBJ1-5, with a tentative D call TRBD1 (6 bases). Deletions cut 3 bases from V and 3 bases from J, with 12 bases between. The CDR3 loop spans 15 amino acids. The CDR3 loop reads CASSLVRGDNQPQHF. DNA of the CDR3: TGTGCCAGCAGTTTGGTCAGGGGCGACAATCAGCCCCAGCATTTT.

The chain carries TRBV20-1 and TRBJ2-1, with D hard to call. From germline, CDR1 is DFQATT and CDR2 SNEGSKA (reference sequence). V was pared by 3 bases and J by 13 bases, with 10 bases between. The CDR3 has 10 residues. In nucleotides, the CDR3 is TGCAGTGCTAGTCACGAGGCACAGTTCTTC. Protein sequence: CSASHEAQFF.

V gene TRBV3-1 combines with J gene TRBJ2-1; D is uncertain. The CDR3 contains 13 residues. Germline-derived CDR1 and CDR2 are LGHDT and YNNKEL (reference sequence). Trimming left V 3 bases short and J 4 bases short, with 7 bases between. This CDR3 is CASSHGRYNEQFF. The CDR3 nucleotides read TGTGCCAGCAGCCACGGACGGTACAATGAGCAGTTCTTC.